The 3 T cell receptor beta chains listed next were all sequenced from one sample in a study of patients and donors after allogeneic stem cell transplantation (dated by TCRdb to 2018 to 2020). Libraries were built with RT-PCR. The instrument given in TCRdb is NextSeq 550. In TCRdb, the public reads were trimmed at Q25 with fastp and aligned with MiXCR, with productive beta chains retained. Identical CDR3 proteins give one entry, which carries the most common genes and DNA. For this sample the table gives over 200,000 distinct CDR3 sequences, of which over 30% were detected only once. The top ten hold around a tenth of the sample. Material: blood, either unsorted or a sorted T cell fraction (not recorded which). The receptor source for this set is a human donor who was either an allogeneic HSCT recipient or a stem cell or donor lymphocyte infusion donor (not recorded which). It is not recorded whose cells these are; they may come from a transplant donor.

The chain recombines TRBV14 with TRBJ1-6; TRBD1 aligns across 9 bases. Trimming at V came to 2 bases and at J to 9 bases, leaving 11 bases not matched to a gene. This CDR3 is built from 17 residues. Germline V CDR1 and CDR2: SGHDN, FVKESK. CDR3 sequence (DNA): TGTGCCAGCAGCCAAACTACTTTCGGGACAGGGACTTCACCCCTCCACTTT. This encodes CASSQTTFGTGTSPLHF.

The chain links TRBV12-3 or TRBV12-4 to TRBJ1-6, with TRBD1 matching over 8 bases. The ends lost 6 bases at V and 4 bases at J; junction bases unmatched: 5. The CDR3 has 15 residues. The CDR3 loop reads CASSLTGDYNSPLHF. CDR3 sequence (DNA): TGTGCCAGCAGCCTGACAGGGGATTATAATTCACCCCTCCACTTT.

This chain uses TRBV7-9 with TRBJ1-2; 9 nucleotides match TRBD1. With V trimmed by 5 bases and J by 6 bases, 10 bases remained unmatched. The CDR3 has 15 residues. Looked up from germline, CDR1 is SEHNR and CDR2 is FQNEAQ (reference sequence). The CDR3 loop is CASSQETGGANGYTF. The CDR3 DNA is TGTGCCAGCAGCCAAGAAACAGGGGGCGCAAATGGCTACACCTTC.